These T cell receptor beta chains were read from a single sample in a study of technical replicates of blood from a few donors. TCRdb's table, derived via immunoSEQ multiplex PCR, lists solely in-frame clones and lacks some. Of roughly 90,000 clones in the sample, about 90% were seen once. Source material: T cells isolated from PBMCs. These receptors were collected from a human donor in good health. Each CDR3 is given with its conserved first and last residue. The order of the fields is clone size, J gene, D gene, V gene, CDR3 DNA, CDR3 protein. D genes are given only for firm matches. Expanded clones get a size class; other rows say once, few or many, or leave the size out.

NA | TRBJ2-1 | TRBD2 | TRBV10-3 | TGTGCCAGCACCGGGACTAGCGGAAATGAGCAGTTCTTC | CASTGTSGNEQFF
NA | TRBJ2-1 | NA | TRBV7-9 | TGTGCCAGCAGCCATACTAGCCTCAATGAGCAGTTCTTC | CASSHTSLNEQFF
few | TRBJ1-4 | TRBD1 | TRBV13 | TGTGCCAGCAGCGCAACGCCTTACCGGGACAGGGATGAAAAACTGTTTTTT | CASSATPYRDRDEKLFF
once | TRBJ2-7 | NA | TRBV28 | TGTGCCAGCACTAGGGAGTACGGCTACGAGCAGTACTTC | CASTREYGYEQYF
NA | TRBJ1-6 | TRBD1 | TRBV27 | TGTGCCAGCAGTTTATCGGGCAGGGGGAATTCACCCCTCCACTTT | CASSLSGRGNSPLHF
NA | TRBJ1-4 | TRBD1 | TRBV9 | TGTGCCAGCAGCCCCCGGGACAGAATGAATGAAAAACTGTTTTTT | CASSPRDRMNEKLFF
NA | TRBJ1-2 | TRBD1 | TRBV11-2 | TGTGCCAGCAGCCCCCACGAACGACAGGGTTACATGGGCTACACCTTC | CASSPHERQGYMGYTF
NA | TRBJ2-2 | NA | TRBV7-9 | TGTGCCACCTCATCCGGGAAGGTCGACACCGGGGAGCTGTTTTTT | CATSSGKVDTGELFF
NA | TRBJ1-1 | NA | TRBV29-1 | TGCAGCGTTGAAAAGGGGAAGGGCACTGAAGCTTTCTTT | CSVEKGKGTEAFF
NA | TRBJ2-2 | NA | TRBV25-1 | TGTGCCAGCAGCTCTTGGGGCGGGGCAGGTATCGGGGAGCTGTTTTTT | CASSSWGGAGIGELFF
once | TRBJ2-5 | TRBD2 | TRBV9 | TGTGCCAGCAGCTCACTAGCGGGAGGGGATTGGGGAGAGACCCAGTACTTC | CASSSLAGGDWGETQYF
NA | TRBJ2-7 | TRBD2 | TRBV10-2 | TGCGCCAGCAGAAATCTAGCGGATCCGACCTACGAGCAGTACTTC | CASRNLADPTYEQYF
NA | TRBJ1-1 | TRBD1 | TRBV7-8 | TGTGCCAGCAGCACCGCTAGACAGGGCATCGGGGTCACTGAAGCTTTCTTT | CASSTARQGIGVTEAFF
NA | TRBJ1-2 | NA | TRBV10-2 | TGCGCCTCGACCCCCGCTGACAGCTCTAACTATGGCTACACCTTC | CASTPADSSNYGYTF
NA | TRBJ1-1 | TRBD1 | TRBV11-2 | TGTGCCAGCAGCTCACCAGCGGGACAGGACCGCACTGAAGCTTTCTTT | CASSSPAGQDRTEAFF
NA | TRBJ1-1 | NA | TRBV19 | TGTGCCAGTAGGTACAGCTCTGAAGCTTTCTTT | CASRYSSEAFF
NA | TRBJ1-1 | NA | TRBV5-1 | TGCGCCAGCAGCTTGGGGGACTTGAACACTGAAGCTTTCTTT | CASSLGDLNTEAFF